The present TCR beta chain was sequenced within a study of neurological immune-mediated disorders. This CDR3 contains 16 residues. Trimming took off 1 base at V and 10 bases at J, with 18 bases between the two ends. Germline loops: CDR1 SGHRS, CDR2 YFSETQ. The study's findings and limits: None of the CDR3 amino acid sequences found in expanded clones was shared across subjects. This suggests that the TCR-beta repertoires were private in all groups. HTLV-1-associated myelopathy displayed the greatest TCR clonal expansion, and multiple sclerosis exhibited the smallest, lower than that of healthy controls.

This clonotype was seen many times. The antigen is undetermined. Synthesis of cDNA used 5'RACE (with 10-nucleotide random UMIs). From the 5' RACE reads, TCRdb called clonotypes with MiXCR, one entry per CDR3 protein. This sample has 27,000 or so distinct CDR3 sequences; 20% to 25% occur once, and the top ten carry 16%. The sample consisted of PBMCs. This TCR derives from a woman aged 60-75 years in good health. This chain links TRBV5-1 with TRBJ1-6; D ambiguous. The CDR3, as DNA: TGCGCCAGCAGCTTGAAGGGTCGGGGAGAGCAATCACCCCTCCACTTT. It encodes CASSLKGRGEQSPLHF.